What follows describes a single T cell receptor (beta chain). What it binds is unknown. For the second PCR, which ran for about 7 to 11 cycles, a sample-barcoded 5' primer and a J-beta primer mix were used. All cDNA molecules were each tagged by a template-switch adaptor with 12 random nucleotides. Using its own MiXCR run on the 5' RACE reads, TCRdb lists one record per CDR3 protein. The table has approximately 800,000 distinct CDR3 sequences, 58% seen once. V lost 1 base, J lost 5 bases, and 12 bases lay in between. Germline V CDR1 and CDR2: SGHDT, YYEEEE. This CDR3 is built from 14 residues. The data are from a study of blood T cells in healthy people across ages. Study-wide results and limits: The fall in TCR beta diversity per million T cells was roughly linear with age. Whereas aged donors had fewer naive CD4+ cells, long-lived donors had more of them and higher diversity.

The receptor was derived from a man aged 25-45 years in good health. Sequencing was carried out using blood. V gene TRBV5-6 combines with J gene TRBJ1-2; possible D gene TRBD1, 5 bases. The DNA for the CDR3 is TGTGCCAGCAGCTTGAGGGGATCTGCATATGGCTACACCTTC. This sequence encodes CASSLRGSAYGYTF. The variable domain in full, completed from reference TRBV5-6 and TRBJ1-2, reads DAGVTQSPTHLIKTRGQQVTLRCSPKSGHDTVSWYQQALGQGPQFIFQYYEEEERQRGNFPDRFSGHQFPNYSSELNVNALLLGDSALYLCASSLRGSAYGYTFGSGTRLTVV.